The TCR beta chain under discussion was sequenced for a study of blood T cell repertoires in COVID-19. In the study overall: COVID-19 samples collected from the United States, Italy and Spain covered acute and convalescent phases. T cells, B-cell-depleted T cells, or PBMCs provided the cDNA or gDNA that served as material.

Germline CDR1 LNHDA, CDR2 SQIVND (reference sequence). V lost 5 bases and J 8 bases, leaving 15 bases between the germline ends. The CDR3 sequence is 13 residues long. As originally analysed: Amplification of reference gene primers provided the estimated nucleated cell counts. Generated by immunoSEQ multiplex PCR, the TCRdb table keeps only in-frame clones and is missing some. The V and J calls and clone size were taken over from that table, and D and trimming were inferred from the DNA. The sample shows approximately 350,000 clones, about 90% of them seen only once. The receptor's source is a woman aged 18-29 years who had recovered from COVID-19. The chain uses TRBV19 and TRBJ1-2; tentatively, D is TRBD1 (5 bases). Sequenced material: peripheral blood. This chain's CDR3 is CASSVGQGRGYTF. The CDR3, as DNA: TGTGCCAGTAGTGTAGGGCAGGGAAGGGGCTACACCTTC.